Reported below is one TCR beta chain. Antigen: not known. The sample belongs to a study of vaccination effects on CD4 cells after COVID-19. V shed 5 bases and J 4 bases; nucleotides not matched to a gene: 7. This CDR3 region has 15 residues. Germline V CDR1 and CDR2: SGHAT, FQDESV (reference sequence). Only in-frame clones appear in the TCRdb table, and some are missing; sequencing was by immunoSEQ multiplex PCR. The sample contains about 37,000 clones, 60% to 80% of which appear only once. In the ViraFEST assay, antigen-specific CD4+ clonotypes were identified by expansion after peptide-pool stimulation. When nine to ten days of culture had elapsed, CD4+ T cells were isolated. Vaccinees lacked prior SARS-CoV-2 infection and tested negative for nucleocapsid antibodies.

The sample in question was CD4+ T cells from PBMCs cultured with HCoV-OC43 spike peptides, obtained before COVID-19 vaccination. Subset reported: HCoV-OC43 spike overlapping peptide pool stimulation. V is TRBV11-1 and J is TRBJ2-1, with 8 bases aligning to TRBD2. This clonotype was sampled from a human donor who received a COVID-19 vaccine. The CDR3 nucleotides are TGTGCCAGCAGCATAAGCGGGAGTAGGTACAATGAGCAGTTCTTC. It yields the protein CASSISGSRYNEQFF.